Listed below are T cell receptor beta chains from one sample, sequenced in a study of blood T cell repertoires in COVID-19. Data came from immunoSEQ multiplex PCR; TCRdb stores just in-frame clones and leaves some out. The sample has roughly 50,000 clones, 70% to 90% seen once. Sequenced input: peripheral blood. The source of these receptors is a woman aged 80 or over with COVID-19, enrolled during active disease. CDR3s include the opening cysteine and the closing phenylalanine or tryptophan. Each record gives: V gene, J gene, CDR3 protein.

TRBV5-1	TRBJ1-6	CASRGRAGDNSPLHF
TRBV7-8	TRBJ1-1	CASSPRDSLMNTEAFF
TRBV18	TRBJ1-3	CASSSSGGVGNTIYF
TRBV4-2	TRBJ1-1	CASSQGQGGTAFF
TRBV4-2	TRBJ2-5	CASSQTKQGFGETQYF
TRBV11-1	TRBJ2-3	CASSAFVSGTDTQYF
TRBV6-2/TRBV6-3	TRBJ2-7	CASSWTGSSYEQYF
TRBV18	TRBJ1-1	CATRFETGGSTEAFF
TRBV28	TRBJ1-2	CAHGGWNYGYTF
TRBV9	TRBJ2-2	CASSSPTGTGELFF
TRBV10-3	TRBJ1-2	CAISESSEGAFTF
TRBV4-1	TRBJ1-4	CASSQDLTRGEKLFF
TRBV6-5	TRBJ2-1	CASSYVGYSYNEQFF
TRBV13	TRBJ2-1	CASSQAESSYNEQFF
TRBV5-1	TRBJ1-6	CASSLPRVGGGNSPLHF
TRBV5-8	TRBJ1-2	CASTRAGSTYNYGYTF
TRBV24-1	TRBJ2-3	CATSDGGPRGPDTQYF
TRBV19	TRBJ2-7	CASRRGGAVDEQYF
TRBV29-1	TRBJ1-2	CSVEASDYGYTF
TRBV6-4	TRBJ2-2	CASSETVGSTGELFF
TRBV3-1/TRBV3-2	TRBJ1-6	CASRPTGTNSPLHF
TRBV2	TRBJ1-2	CASSEVEGGYTF
TRBV28	TRBJ2-1	CASSLSGRGSYNEQFF
TRBV19	TRBJ1-4	CASSIEGAANEKLFF
TRBV3-1/TRBV3-2	TRBJ1-6	CASSQDWANSPLHF
TRBV7-3	TRBJ1-1	CASSLIAGNTEAFF
TRBV3-1/TRBV3-2	TRBJ1-1	CASSLRNTEAFF
TRBV19	TRBJ1-2	CASGRAVYGYTF
TRBV5-1	TRBJ2-7	CASKTGTGGEQYF
TRBV24-1	TRBJ2-2	CATSDPRWTGRAGELFF
TRBV6-2/TRBV6-3	TRBJ1-6	CASSYISPGRDSPLHF
TRBV18	TRBJ2-5	CASSPGAGGEETQYF
TRBV11-2	TRBJ1-3	CASSPDSRNTIYF
TRBV5-8	TRBJ2-1	CASSPDSRYNEQFF
TRBV5-1	TRBJ2-1	CASSLGQGYSSSYNEQFF
TRBV2	TRBJ2-2	CASRGQNTGELFF
TRBV5-4	TRBJ1-4	CASSPGGRDRVSANEKLFF
TRBV5-4	TRBJ2-1	CASSPGGLGNEQFF
TRBV6-5	TRBJ2-1	CASSYWDSARNEQFF
TRBV7-2	TRBJ1-6	CASSFVAGFSSPLHF
TRBV27	TRBJ1-6	CASSLGRGDSPLHF
TRBV6-2/TRBV6-3	TRBJ2-5	CASSRGQETQYF
TRBV29-1	TRBJ1-4	CSVVAPTNEKLFF
TRBV13	TRBJ2-7	CASSFTAAEQYF
TRBV6-2/TRBV6-3	TRBJ2-7	CASSYYGRATSGPPTYEQYF
TRBV13	TRBJ2-7	CASSPRTSDTYEQYF
TRBV6-6	TRBJ2-1	CASSYGTTFSEQFF
TRBV11-2	TRBJ2-1	CASSRGRGYSSYNEQFF
TRBV9	TRBJ2-3	CASNLAGATDTQYF
TRBV28	TRBJ1-5	CASRDRGNSNQPQHF
TRBV15	TRBJ2-5	CATSRAVPSRQETQYF
TRBV18	TRBJ2-3	CASSRDFRTTDTQYF
TRBV7-3	TRBJ1-1	CASRTGFGSTEAFF